This TCR beta chain came from a study of shared clonotypes between healthy human individuals. Study as a whole: CD4 naive and CD4 memory each took three plates per donor, while CD8 naive took two and CD8 memory one.

The junction had 1 base not matched to a gene; V was cut back by 3 bases and J by 3 bases. The CDR3 runs to 13 residues. Per the germline V gene, CDR1 is GTSNPN and CDR2 is SVGIG (reference sequence). Deep-level running was used for the assay. Profiling relied on immunoSEQ multiplex PCR, and the TCRdb table lists in-frame clones only, not all of them. Among hundreds of thousands of clones listed, about 78% were seen once. The sequence came from a woman younger than 45 in good health. The rearrangement links TRBV30 to TRBJ2-2; 7 bases are a match to TRBD1. The sequenced material came from memory CD4+ T cells sorted from blood. Documented subset: CD45RA-negative fraction. The CDR3 DNA sequence: TGTGCCTGGAGGGGACAGTACACCGGGGAGCTGTTTTTT. It specifies CAWRGQYTGELFF.